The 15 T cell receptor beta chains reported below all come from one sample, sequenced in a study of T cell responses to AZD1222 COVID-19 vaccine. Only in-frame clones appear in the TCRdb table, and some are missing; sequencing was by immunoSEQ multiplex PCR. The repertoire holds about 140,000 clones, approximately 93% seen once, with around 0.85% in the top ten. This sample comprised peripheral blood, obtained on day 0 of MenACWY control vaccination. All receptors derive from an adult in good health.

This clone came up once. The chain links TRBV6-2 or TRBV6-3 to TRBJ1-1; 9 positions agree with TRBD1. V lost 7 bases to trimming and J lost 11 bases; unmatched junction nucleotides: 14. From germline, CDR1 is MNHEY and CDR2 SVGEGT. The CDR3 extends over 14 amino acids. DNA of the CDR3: TGTGCCAGCACCCCCGATATGAGGACAGGGGTGGCTTTCTTT. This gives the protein CASTPDMRTGVAFF.

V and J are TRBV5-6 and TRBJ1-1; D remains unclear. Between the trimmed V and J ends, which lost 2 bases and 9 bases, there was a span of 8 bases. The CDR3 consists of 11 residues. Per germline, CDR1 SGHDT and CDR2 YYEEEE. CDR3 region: CASSFGSQAFF. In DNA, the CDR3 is TGTGCCAGCAGCTTTGGGTCCCAAGCTTTCTTT.

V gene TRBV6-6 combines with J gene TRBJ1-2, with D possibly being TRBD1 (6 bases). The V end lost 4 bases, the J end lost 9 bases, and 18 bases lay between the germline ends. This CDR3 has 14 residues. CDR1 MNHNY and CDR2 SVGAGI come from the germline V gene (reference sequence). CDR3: CASSSYRAPRSYTF. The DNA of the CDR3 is TGTGCCAGCAGTTCCTACAGGGCCCCGCGGAGCTACACCTTC.

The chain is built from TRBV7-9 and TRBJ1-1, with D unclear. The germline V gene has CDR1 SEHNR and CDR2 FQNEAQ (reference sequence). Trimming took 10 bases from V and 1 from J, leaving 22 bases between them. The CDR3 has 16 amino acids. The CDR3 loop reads CAKQPGPPRGNTEAFF. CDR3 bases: TGTGCCAAGCAACCGGGCCCCCCACGGGGGAACACTGAAGCTTTCTTT.

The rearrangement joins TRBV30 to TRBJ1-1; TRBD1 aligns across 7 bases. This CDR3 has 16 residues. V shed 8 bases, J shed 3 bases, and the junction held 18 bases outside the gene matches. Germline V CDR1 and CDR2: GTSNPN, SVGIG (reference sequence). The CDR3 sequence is CARKGTAKGGDTEAFF. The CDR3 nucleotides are TGTGCCCGGAAAGGGACAGCAAAGGGGGGAGACACTGAAGCTTTCTTT.

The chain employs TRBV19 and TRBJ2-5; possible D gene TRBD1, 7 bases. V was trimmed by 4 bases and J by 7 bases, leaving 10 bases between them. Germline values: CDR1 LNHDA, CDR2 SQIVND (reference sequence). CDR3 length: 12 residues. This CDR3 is CASSTGGGTQYF. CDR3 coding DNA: TGTGCCAGTAGTACAGGGGGAGGGACCCAGTACTTC.

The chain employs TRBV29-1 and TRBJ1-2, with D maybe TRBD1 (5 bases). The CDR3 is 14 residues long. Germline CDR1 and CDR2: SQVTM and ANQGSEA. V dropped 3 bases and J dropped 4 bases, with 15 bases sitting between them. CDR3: CSVDRAGQAYGYTF. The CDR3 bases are TGCAGCGTTGATCGGGCAGGGCAAGCCTATGGCTACACCTTC.

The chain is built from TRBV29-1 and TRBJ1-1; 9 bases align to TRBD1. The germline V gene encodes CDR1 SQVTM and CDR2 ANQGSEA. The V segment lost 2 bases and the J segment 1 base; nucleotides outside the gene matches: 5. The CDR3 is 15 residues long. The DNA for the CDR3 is TGCAGCGTTGAAAGAACAGGGGGCGGGAACACTGAAGCTTTCTTT. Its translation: CSVERTGGGNTEAFF.

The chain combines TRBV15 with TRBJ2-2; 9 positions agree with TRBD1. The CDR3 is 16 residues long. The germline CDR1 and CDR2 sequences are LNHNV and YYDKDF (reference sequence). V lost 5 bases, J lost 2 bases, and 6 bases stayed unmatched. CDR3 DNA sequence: TGTGCCACCAGCCAGGACAGGGGCCTAAACACCGGGGAGCTGTTTTTT. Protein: CATSQDRGLNTGELFF.

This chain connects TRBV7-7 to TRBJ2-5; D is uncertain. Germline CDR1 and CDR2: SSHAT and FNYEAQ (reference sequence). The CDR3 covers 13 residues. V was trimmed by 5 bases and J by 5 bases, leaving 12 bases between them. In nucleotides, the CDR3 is TGTGCCAGCAGCCAAGCCCTTTTGGAGACCCAGTACTTC. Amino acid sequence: CASSQALLETQYF.

CDR3 DNA: TGTGCCAGCAGTTACCTCGGTCACACAGGGGAAAGTGGCTACACCTTC. Translated, it gives CASSYLGHTGESGYTF. The rearrangement links TRBV6-5 to TRBJ1-2; 7 bases line up with TRBD1. The CDR3 is 16 residues long. V dropped 2 bases and J dropped 7; count of bases not matched to a gene: 13. Germline assignment: CDR1 MNHEY and CDR2 SVGAGI.

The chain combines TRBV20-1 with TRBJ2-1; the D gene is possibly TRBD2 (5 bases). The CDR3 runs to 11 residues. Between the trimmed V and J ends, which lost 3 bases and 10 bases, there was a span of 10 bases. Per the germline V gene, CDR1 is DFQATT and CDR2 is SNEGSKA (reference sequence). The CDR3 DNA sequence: TGCAGTGCTAGCATCCGGGGAGAGCAGTTCTTC. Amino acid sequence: CSASIRGEQFF.

In nucleotides, the CDR3 is TGTGCCAGCAGCATGACAGGGGGTGGAAACACCATATATTTT. Its translation: CASSMTGGGNTIYF. J is TRBJ1-3 and V is TRBV7-8, with TRBD1 matching 9 bases. There are 14 residues in the CDR3. Germline-derived CDR1 and CDR2 are SGHVS and FQNEAQ. Losses at the gene ends were 5 bases for V and 3 bases for J; bases not matched to a gene: 2.

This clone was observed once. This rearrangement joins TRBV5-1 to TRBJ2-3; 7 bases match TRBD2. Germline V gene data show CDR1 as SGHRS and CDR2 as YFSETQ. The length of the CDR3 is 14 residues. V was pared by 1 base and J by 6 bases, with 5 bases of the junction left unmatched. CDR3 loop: CASSLSGGVDTQYF. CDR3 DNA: TGCGCCAGCAGCTTGTCGGGGGGAGTGGATACGCAGTATTTT.

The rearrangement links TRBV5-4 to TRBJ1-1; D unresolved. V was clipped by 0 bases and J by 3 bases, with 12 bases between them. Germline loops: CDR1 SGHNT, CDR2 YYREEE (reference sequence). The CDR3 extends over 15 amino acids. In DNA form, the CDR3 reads TGTGCCAGCAGCTTGGGACCCTCTGGGGACACTGAAGCTTTCTTT. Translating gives CASSLGPSGDTEAFF.